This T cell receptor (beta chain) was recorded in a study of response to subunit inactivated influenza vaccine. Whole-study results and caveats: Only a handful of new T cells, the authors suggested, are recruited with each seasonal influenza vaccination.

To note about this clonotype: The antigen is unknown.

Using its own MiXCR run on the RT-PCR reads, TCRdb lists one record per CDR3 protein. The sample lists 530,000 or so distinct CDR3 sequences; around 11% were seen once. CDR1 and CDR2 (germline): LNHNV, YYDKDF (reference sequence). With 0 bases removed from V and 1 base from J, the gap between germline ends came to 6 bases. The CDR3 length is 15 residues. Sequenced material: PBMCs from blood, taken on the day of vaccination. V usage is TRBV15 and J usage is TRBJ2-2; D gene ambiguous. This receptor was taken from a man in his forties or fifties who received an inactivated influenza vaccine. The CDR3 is CATSRETGNTGELFF. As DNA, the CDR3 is TGTGCCACCAGCAGAGAGACCGGGAACACCGGGGAGCTGTTTTTT.